The 5 T cell receptor beta chains in this list originate from one sample, sequenced in a study of graft-versus-host responses after intestinal transplantation. Assay used: immunoSEQ multiplex PCR; TCRdb lists only in-frame clones, some missing. This sample carries approximately 120,000 clones, approximately 92% of them seen once, and the ten largest clones take around 0.16%. These receptors lack a known antigen. The sequenced sample was unstimulated CD4+ T cells sorted from spleen or lymph node cells, obtained before intestinal transplant. The receptors were sampled from a human donor who received an intestinal transplant.

The chain couples TRBV11-2 to TRBJ1-2, with D unclear. V gave up 5 bases and J gave up 6 bases, with 13 bases separating them. The CDR3 totals 13 residues. Germline V gene sequence: CDR1 SGHAT, CDR2 FQNNGV. In nucleotides, the CDR3 is TGTGCCAGCAGCCGTCCGACGGAGAATGGCTACACCTTC. Amino acid sequence: CASSRPTENGYTF.

V gene TRBV5-1 combines with J gene TRBJ2-2, with D tentatively TRBD2 (6 bases). The CDR3 totals 15 residues. Trimming removed 5 bases from V and 3 bases from J, with 14 bases in between. Germline assignment: CDR1 SGHRS and CDR2 YFSETQ. CDR3 region: CASRLGGIDTGELFF. The CDR3 DNA reads TGCGCCAGCAGGCTCGGGGGAATCGACACCGGGGAGCTGTTTTTT.

The rearrangement joins TRBV6-1 to TRBJ1-2; a weak D match, TRBD1 (5 bases). Germline V gene sequence: CDR1 MNHNS, CDR2 SASEGT. The V gene lost 8 bases and the J gene lost 7 bases, with 11 bases spanning the gap. This CDR3 spans 11 amino acids. The CDR3 nucleotides are TGTGCCAGCTCCAGGGTCACTGGCTACACCTTC. Translated: CASSRVTGYTF.

V is TRBV5-1 and J is TRBJ2-5; D is possibly TRBD2 (5 bases). Trimming took off 5 bases at V and 2 bases at J, with 10 bases between the two ends. Germline V gives CDR1 SGHRS, CDR2 YFSETQ. The CDR3 extends over 13 amino acids. The CDR3 coding sequence is TGCGCCAGCAGATCCTCGGGACAAGAGACCCAGTACTTC. Residues: CASRSSGQETQYF.

The chain couples TRBV6-6 to TRBJ2-7, with D possibly matching TRBD1 (6 bases). The CDR3 has 14 residues. CDR1 is MNHNY, CDR2 SVGAGI, per germline (reference sequence). V dropped 2 bases and J dropped 4 bases, with 12 bases sitting between them. CDR3 in DNA: TGTGCCAGCAGTTACGGGACATCCCTTTACGAGCAGTACTTC. It codes for CASSYGTSLYEQYF.